This record concerns one T cell receptor beta chain sequence. Its cognate antigen is unknown. The data were taken from a study of cytomegalovirus exposure and HLA in healthy donors. Overall study results and limits: Common viral pathogens (according to a later analysis) appeared linked to several of the most significant clusters. An observed cluster of highly shared sequence variants was recorded as a likely sequencing artifact.

V shed 4 bases and J 3 bases; nucleotides not matched to a gene: 6. The CDR3 runs 14 residues. Germline CDR1 reads GTSNPN; CDR2 reads SVGIG (reference sequence). Researchers ran the PCR with 60 Vbeta and 13 Jbeta primers. Measured with immunoSEQ multiplex PCR; TCRdb has only the in-frame clones, and not every one. The sample includes roughly 240,000 clones, around 80% of them seen just once. The chain joins TRBV30 to TRBJ1-2; 9 bases align to TRBD1. The source is a boy younger than 18 in good health and CMV-seronegative. The sequencing input was PBMCs. The CDR3 sequence: CAWMRTGEYYGYTF. In DNA, the CDR3 is TGTGCCTGGATGAGGACAGGGGAGTACTATGGCTACACCTTC. Looking up the rest from reference TRBV30 and TRBJ1-2 gives the full variable domain: SQTIHQWPATLVQPVGSPLSLECTVEGTSNPNLYWYRQAAGRGLQLLFYSVGIGQISSEVPQNLSASRPQDRQFILSSKKLLLSDSGFYLCAWMRTGEYYGYTFGSGTRLTVV.